Shown below are 28 T cell receptor beta chains from a single sample sequenced in a study of cytomegalovirus exposure and HLA in healthy donors. The PCR contained 60 Vbeta and 13 Jbeta primers. The method was immunoSEQ multiplex PCR; TCRdb's version includes in-frame clones alone and lacks a portion of them. This table holds approximately 150,000 clones, under 90% found once. Sequencing was done on a sample of PBMCs. The receptors here all came from a male donor in good health and CMV-seronegative.

The chain uses TRBV27 and TRBJ1-3, with a weak D call TRBD1 (5 bases). Trimming cost V 5 bases and J 4 bases, with 9 bases left between them. The CDR3 spans 13 residues. From germline, CDR1 is MNHEY and CDR2 SMNVEV (reference sequence). The CDR3 loop reads CASSPPGGNTIYF. The CDR3 DNA reads TGTGCCAGCAGTCCCCCAGGGGGAAACACCATATATTTT.

The chain employs TRBV9 and TRBJ2-3; TRBD2 aligns across 9 bases. The CDR3 consists of 17 residues. The V and J ends lost 2 bases and 1 base, in that order; junction bases with no gene match: 8. The germline gives CDR1 SGDLS, CDR2 YYNGEE. CDR3: CASSVQTASGGTDTQYF. The CDR3 nucleotides read TGTGCCAGCAGCGTCCAGACGGCTAGCGGGGGCACAGATACGCAGTATTTT.

The chain joins TRBV4-1 to TRBJ2-1, with D perhaps TRBD2 (7 bases). The CDR3 has 13 residues. CDR1 is MGHRA and CDR2 is YSYEKL in the germline V gene. V was cut by 4 bases and J by 5 bases, with 9 bases left in between. CDR3 DNA sequence: TGCGCCAGCAGCCCCGGGGGGCACAATGAGCAGTTCTTC. It encodes CASSPGGHNEQFF.

The chain uses TRBV19 and TRBJ1-4; D perhaps matches TRBD1 (5 bases). Germline V lookup: CDR1 LNHDA, CDR2 SQIVND (reference sequence). V shed 7 bases and J shed 12 bases, with 21 bases lying between them. The CDR3 runs 14 residues. This chain's CDR3 is CASKIFDTAGQLFF. The CDR3 DNA reads TGTGCCAGTAAGATTTTCGATACGGCGGGACAACTGTTTTTT.

This chain uses TRBV10-3 with TRBJ2-3; D is perhaps TRBD1 (5 bases). The V gene lost 6 bases and the J gene lost 1 base, with 20 bases spanning the gap. Germline V gives CDR1 ENHRY, CDR2 SYGVKD. The CDR3 is made up of 17 amino acids. CDR3 in DNA: TGTGCCATCAGGTCAACACTTCAGGGAACTGGCACAGATACGCAGTATTTT. Translating gives CAIRSTLQGTGTDTQYF.

The rearrangement links TRBV11-2 to TRBJ2-2, with D perhaps TRBD2 (6 bases). Between the trimmed V and J ends, which lost 4 bases and 5 bases, there was a span of 17 bases. Per the germline V gene, CDR1 is SGHAT and CDR2 is FQNNGV. CDR3 length: 16 amino acids. The DNA of the CDR3 is TGTGCCAGCAGCTCCCCGGGACTGGGCGCTACCGGGGAGCTGTTTTTT. Residues: CASSSPGLGATGELFF.

The chain recombines TRBV28 with TRBJ1-5, with D perhaps matching TRBD1 (5 bases). Trimming pared 1 base from V and 2 bases from J, leaving 12 bases between. Germline lookup yields CDR1 MDHEN and CDR2 SYDVKM. This CDR3 has 16 amino acids. The CDR3 here is CASSLSGRDGNQPQHF. CDR3 DNA sequence: TGTGCCAGCAGTTTATCGGGCAGGGATGGCAATCAGCCCCAGCATTTT.

The V call is TRBV19, the J call TRBJ1-5; D is possibly TRBD1 (5 bases). V dropped 1 base and J dropped 6 bases, with 7 bases sitting between them. The CDR3 runs 13 residues. Germline assignment: CDR1 LNHDA and CDR2 SQIVND (reference sequence). CDR3 amino acids: CASSIGGVQPQHF. For the CDR3, the DNA is TGTGCCAGTAGTATAGGGGGGGTTCAGCCCCAGCATTTT.

The chain joins TRBV7-8 to TRBJ2-2, with D perhaps matching TRBD2 (6 bases). The CDR3 is 14 amino acids. The ends were cut back, 4 bases at V and 7 bases at J, with 13 bases in the middle. CDR1 and CDR2 (germline): SGHVS, FQNEAQ. The chain's CDR3 is CASSWIRRDGELFF. CDR3 nucleotide sequence: TGTGCCAGCAGCTGGATCAGGCGGGACGGGGAGCTGTTTTTT.

In nucleotides, the CDR3 is TGTGCCTCAAGGGGTGGAGCTAACTATGGCTACACCTTC. This encodes CASRGGANYGYTF. This rearrangement joins TRBV6-5 to TRBJ1-2; tentative D call: TRBD1 (5 bases). Trimming shortened V by 11 bases and J by 0 bases, and 13 bases separated the two germline ends. The CDR3 length is 13 residues. Germline V gene lookup returns CDR1 MNHEY and CDR2 SVGAGI.

V gene TRBV14 combines with J gene TRBJ2-5; 8 nucleotides line up with TRBD2. J lost 2 bases, V lost 2 bases, and 7 bases had no gene match. Germline assignment: CDR1 SGHDN and CDR2 FVKESK. The CDR3 runs to 16 residues. The CDR3 sequence: CASSQFSGRGQETQYF. DNA of the CDR3: TGTGCCAGCAGCCAATTCAGCGGGAGAGGGCAAGAGACCCAGTACTTC. The whole variable domain, filled in from reference TRBV14 and TRBJ2-5, reads EAGVTQFPSHSVIEKGQTVTLRCDPISGHDNLYWYRRVMGKEIKFLLHFVKESKQDESGMPNNRFLAERTGGTYSTLKVQPAELEDSGVYFCASSQFSGRGQETQYFGPGTRLLVL.

V usage is TRBV5-6 and J usage is TRBJ2-1, with D possibly being TRBD2 (8 bases). From germline, CDR1 is SGHDT and CDR2 YYEEEE. Trimming stripped 2 bases from V and 9 bases from J, with 27 bases between. This CDR3 region has 18 residues. The CDR3 protein is CASSLWGSLAAPGGEQFF. The CDR3 bases are TGTGCCAGCAGCTTATGGGGGTCACTAGCGGCCCCAGGGGGTGAGCAGTTCTTC.

The genes are TRBV4-3 and TRBJ2-7, with D tentatively TRBD1 (6 bases). This CDR3 has 16 amino acids. V was pared by 2 bases and J by 12 bases, with 26 bases between. Looked up from germline, CDR1 is LGHNA and CDR2 is YSLEER. CDR3 region: CASSQLLTGPPLEVYF. As DNA, the CDR3 is TGCGCCAGCAGCCAATTATTAACAGGGCCGCCGTTAGAGGTGTACTTC.

This chain joins TRBV28 and TRBJ2-5; D ambiguous. V dropped 5 bases and J dropped 4 bases, with 11 bases sitting between them. Germline CDR1 is MDHEN and CDR2 is SYDVKM. This CDR3 is built from 13 residues. The CDR3, as DNA: TGTGCCAGCAGTAGCCTCTTTAGAGAGACCCAGTACTTC. Encoded protein: CASSSLFRETQYF.

This chain joins TRBV5-1 and TRBJ2-7; 7 bases map to TRBD2. The CDR3 contains 16 residues. Losses at the gene ends were 3 bases for V and 0 bases for J; bases not matched to a gene: 9. Germline V lookup: CDR1 SGHRS, CDR2 YFSETQ. This CDR3 reads CASSSGGGRLSYEQYF. CDR3 sequence (DNA): TGCGCCAGCAGCTCCGGGGGAGGGAGACTCTCCTACGAGCAGTACTTC.

The V gene is TRBV28, the J gene TRBJ2-3; 7 bases are shared with TRBD2. Trimming took 3 bases from V and 2 from J; bases not matched to a gene: 2. Germline lookup yields CDR1 MDHEN and CDR2 SYDVKM. The CDR3 is made up of 14 amino acids. The DNA of the CDR3 is TGTGCCAGCAGTTTTGCGGGGGACACAGATACGCAGTATTTT. Translating it yields CASSFAGDTDTQYF. Using reference TRBV28 and TRBJ2-3 for the parts outside the CDR3, the full variable domain is DVKVTQSSRYLVKRTGEKVFLECVQDMDHENMFWYRQDPGLGLRLIYFSYDVKMKEKGDIPEGYSVSREKKERFSLILESASTNQTSMYLCASSFAGDTDTQYFGPGTRLTVL.

The chain joins TRBV21-1 to TRBJ2-7; TRBD2 is the table's D call, not checked against the DNA. TRBV21-1 is noted as a pseudogene. The CDR3 has 14 residues. This CDR3 reads CASSLGREIDEQYF. DNA for the CDR3: TGTGCCAGCAGTCTCGGGCGGGAGATCGACGAGCAGTACTTC.

The V and J genes are TRBV30 and TRBJ2-5; weak D call: TRBD2 (5 bases). Deletions cut 4 bases from V and 4 bases from J, with 10 bases between. The CDR3 extends over 12 amino acids. Germline CDR1 reads GTSNPN; CDR2 reads SVGIG (reference sequence). CDR3 DNA sequence: TGTGCCTGGACGGGTGGAGGAGAGACCCAGTACTTC. This codes for CAWTGGGETQYF.

This clone was seen more than once but under ten times. The rearrangement uses TRBV7-3 and TRBJ2-3; TRBD2 might be the D (5 bases). The V and J ends lost 4 bases and 4 bases respectively, with 9 bases between them. Germline CDR1 reads SGHTA; CDR2 reads FQGTGA. The CDR3 length is 13 residues. The CDR3 sequence: CASSSRTSDTQYF. CDR3 sequence (DNA): TGTGCCAGCAGCTCCCGGACTTCAGATACGCAGTATTTT. The full variable domain, completed using reference TRBV7-3 and TRBJ2-3, is GAGVSQTPSNKVTEKGKYVELRCDPISGHTALYWYRQSLGQGPEFLIYFQGTGAADDSGLPNDRFFAVRPEGSVSTLKIQRTERGDSAVYLCASSSRTSDTQYFGPGTRLTVL.

This chain joins TRBV19 and TRBJ2-3, with D tentatively TRBD1 (6 bases). Trimming left V 4 bases short and J 3 bases short, with 8 bases between. The germline CDR1 and CDR2 sequences are LNHDA and SQIVND (reference sequence). The CDR3 has 13 residues. CDR3 nucleotides: TGTGCCAGTAGTACCCAGGGGACAGATACGCAGTATTTT. Amino acids: CASSTQGTDTQYF.

The rearrangement uses TRBV7-8 and TRBJ2-5; D is ambiguous. This CDR3 region has 15 residues. V lost 2 bases and J lost 5, with 15 bases in between. The germline V gene encodes CDR1 SGHVS and CDR2 FQNEAQ. The CDR3 DNA reads as TGTGCCAGCAGCTTACCCAGTCCTCCGAGGGAGACCCAGTACTTC. Amino acids: CASSLPSPPRETQYF.

This chain joins TRBV5-1 and TRBJ2-7; D might be TRBD2 (7 bases). The germline gives CDR1 SGHRS, CDR2 YFSETQ. The CDR3 spans 14 residues. Trimming removed 0 bases at V and 6 bases at J, with 13 bases between. The CDR3 DNA follows: TGCGCCAGCAGCTTGGTTACGGGGGGCCGCGAGCAGTACTTC. Translation gives CASSLVTGGREQYF.

The V and J genes are TRBV27 and TRBJ1-1; TRBD1 agrees at 8 bases. The length of the CDR3 is 13 residues. The V and J ends lost 9 bases and 0 bases, in that order; junction bases with no gene match: 3. CDR1 is MNHEY, CDR2 SMNVEV, per germline (reference sequence). CDR3: CASTGGLNTEAFF. The CDR3 DNA reads TGTGCCAGTACAGGGGGGTTGAACACTGAAGCTTTCTTT.

The rearrangement links TRBV2 to TRBJ2-1; TRBD2 aligns across 16 bases. This CDR3 comprises 20 residues. Germline V CDR1 and CDR2: SNHLY, FYNNEI. The V gene end was trimmed by 3 bases and the J gene end by 3 bases; junction bases not matched to a gene: 11. The CDR3 protein is CASSDPGTSGRVGIYNEQFF. The DNA for the CDR3 is TGTGCCAGCAGTGATCCGGGGACTAGCGGGAGGGTTGGGATCTACAATGAGCAGTTCTTC.

In this sample, this clone turned up many times. This rearrangement joins TRBV7-9 to TRBJ1-1; a possible D gene is TRBD1 (6 bases). The germline gives CDR1 SEHNR, CDR2 FQNEAQ (reference sequence). Trimming shortened V by 1 base and J by 0 bases, and 9 bases separated the two germline ends. CDR3 length: 15 amino acids. The CDR3 here is CASSLGQGMNTEAFF. CDR3 in DNA: TGTGCCAGCAGCTTAGGGCAGGGGATGAACACTGAAGCTTTCTTT.

V is TRBV6-5 and J is TRBJ1-1; D is perhaps TRBD1 (5 bases). CDR1 and CDR2 (germline): MNHEY, SVGAGI. CDR3 length: 14 amino acids. V gave up 0 bases and J gave up 8 bases, with 13 bases separating them. The CDR3 protein is CASSYSEGKLEAFF. The CDR3 region has the DNA TGTGCCAGCAGTTACTCGGAGGGGAAGCTAGAAGCTTTCTTT.

This chain links TRBV7-2 with TRBJ2-7, with 7 nucleotides matching TRBD2. Germline-derived CDR1 and CDR2 are SGHTA and FQGNSA. CDR3 size: 17 residues. J gave up 3 bases and V 3 bases, and 14 bases lay outside the gene matches. CDR3 region: CASSLETSWGMDYEQYF. The CDR3 DNA follows: TGTGCCAGCAGCTTGGAGACTAGCTGGGGGATGGACTACGAGCAGTACTTC. The full variable domain, its missing parts supplied by reference TRBV7-2 and TRBJ2-7, is GAGVSQSPSNKVTEKGKDVELRCDPISGHTALYWYRQSLGQGLEFLIYFQGNSAPDKSGLPSDRFSAERTGGSVSTLTIQRTQQEDSAVYLCASSLETSWGMDYEQYFGPGTRLTVT.

The chain links TRBV4-3 to TRBJ2-5; 8 bases agree with TRBD2. The CDR3 has 16 residues. Germline CDR1 is LGHNA and CDR2 is YSLEER. V was clipped by 1 base and J by 5 bases; unmatched bases: 9. The CDR3 coding sequence is TGCGCCAGCAGCCAAGGGGCTAGCGGGTCGGGGGAGACCCAGTACTTC. Translation gives CASSQGASGSGETQYF.